The entry below gives a single T cell receptor beta chain sequence along with its context. What it recognizes is unknown. V shed 7 bases and J 10 bases; nucleotides not matched to a gene: 8. Germline loops: CDR1 SNHLY, CDR2 FYNNEI. The length of the CDR3 is 13 residues. The sample belongs to a study of cytomegalovirus exposure and HLA in healthy donors. The study, taken as a whole, reports: TCR beta V- and J-gene trimming was later associated with a missense DCLRE1C variant.

PCR involved 60 Vbeta and 13 Jbeta primers. TCRdb's table, derived via immunoSEQ multiplex PCR, lists solely in-frame clones and lacks some. Here the sample spans about 160,000 clones, around 88% being singletons. This chain joins TRBV2 and TRBJ1-4; 8 bases align to TRBD1. The source is a young woman in good health and CMV-seronegative. The specimen sequenced was PBMCs. The CDR3 sequence: CASTTGGERKLFF. The DNA of the CDR3 is TGTGCCAGCACCACAGGGGGGGAAAGAAAACTGTTTTTT.